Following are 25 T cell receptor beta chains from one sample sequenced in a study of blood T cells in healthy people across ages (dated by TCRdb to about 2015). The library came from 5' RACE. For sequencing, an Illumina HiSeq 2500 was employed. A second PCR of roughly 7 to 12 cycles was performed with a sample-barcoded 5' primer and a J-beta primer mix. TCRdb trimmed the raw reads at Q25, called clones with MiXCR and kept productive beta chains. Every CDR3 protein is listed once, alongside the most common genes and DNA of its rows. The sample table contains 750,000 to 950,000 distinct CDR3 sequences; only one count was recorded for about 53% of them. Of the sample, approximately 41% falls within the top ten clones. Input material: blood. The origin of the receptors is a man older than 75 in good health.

CDR3 DNA: TGTGCCAGCACCTTACGTGAGGGGGCGCAGGGTGGCTACACCTTC. This encodes CASTLREGAQGGYTF. The J gene is TRBJ1-2, the V gene TRBV27; TRBD1 agrees at 7 bases. The V and J ends lost 7 bases and 7 bases, in that order; junction bases with no gene match: 15. CDR1 is MNHEY and CDR2 is SMNVEV in the germline V gene (reference sequence). The CDR3 spans 15 residues.

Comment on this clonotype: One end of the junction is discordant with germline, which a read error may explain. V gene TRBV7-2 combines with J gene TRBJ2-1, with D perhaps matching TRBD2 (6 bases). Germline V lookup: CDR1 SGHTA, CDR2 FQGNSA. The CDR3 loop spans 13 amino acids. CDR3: CAGSLRTASAPFF. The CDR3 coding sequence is TGTGCCGGCAGCTTAAGGACGGCTAGCGCTCCGTTCTTC.

CDR3 residues: CSASGTGLTGELFF. CDR3 in DNA: TGCAGTGCTAGCGGGACAGGGCTCACCGGGGAGCTGTTTTTT. The V call is TRBV20-1, the J call TRBJ2-2, with 9 positions matching TRBD1. The CDR3 length is 14 residues. Trimming removed 3 bases from V and 4 bases from J; junction bases left unmatched: 3. From germline, CDR1 is DFQATT and CDR2 SNEGSKA (reference sequence).

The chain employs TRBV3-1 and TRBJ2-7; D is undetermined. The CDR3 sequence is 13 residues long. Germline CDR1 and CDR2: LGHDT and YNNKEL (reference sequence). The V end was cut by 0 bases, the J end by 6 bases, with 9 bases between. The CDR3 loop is CASSQDPAPEQYF. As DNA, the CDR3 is TGTGCCAGCAGCCAAGATCCGGCCCCCGAGCAGTACTTC.

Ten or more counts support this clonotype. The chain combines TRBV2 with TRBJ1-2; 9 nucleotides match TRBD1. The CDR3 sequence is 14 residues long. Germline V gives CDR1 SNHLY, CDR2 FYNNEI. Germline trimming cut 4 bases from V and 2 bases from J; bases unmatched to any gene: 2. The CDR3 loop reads CASSGGTGNYGYTF. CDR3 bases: TGTGCCAGCAGTGGCGGGACAGGGAACTATGGCTACACCTTC.

In nucleotides, the CDR3 is TGTGCCAGCAGCCCCCCGACTAGCGGGAAATATAGTAATGAGCAGTTCTTC. It encodes CASSPPTSGKYSNEQFF. This sequence joins TRBV6-1 and TRBJ2-1; 11 bases map to TRBD2. The CDR3 is made up of 17 amino acids. Looked up from germline, CDR1 is MNHNS and CDR2 is SASEGT. The ends lost 6 bases at V and 7 bases at J; junction bases unmatched: 14.

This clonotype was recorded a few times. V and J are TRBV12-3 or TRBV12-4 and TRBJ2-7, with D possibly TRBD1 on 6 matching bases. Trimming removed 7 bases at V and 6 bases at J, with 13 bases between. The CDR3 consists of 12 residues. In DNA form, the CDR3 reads TGTGCCAGCAACAGGGCAGGAACCGAGCAGTACTTC. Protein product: CASNRAGTEQYF.

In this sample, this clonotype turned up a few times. The CDR3 DNA reads TGTGCCAGCAGTTTGGGACTAGCCCCTGAGCAGTTCTTC. This translates into CASSLGLAPEQFF. V usage is TRBV27 and J usage is TRBJ2-1; 9 bases agree with TRBD2. The germline V gene has CDR1 MNHEY and CDR2 SMNVEV (reference sequence). The CDR3 totals 13 residues. J lost 9 bases, V lost 3 bases, and 3 bases had no gene match.

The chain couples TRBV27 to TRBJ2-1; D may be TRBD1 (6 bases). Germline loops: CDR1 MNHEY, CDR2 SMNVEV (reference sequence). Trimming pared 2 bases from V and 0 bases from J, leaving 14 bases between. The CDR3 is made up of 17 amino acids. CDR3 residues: CASSLPGQPSSYNEQFF. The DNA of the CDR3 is TGTGCCAGCAGTTTACCCGGACAGCCTAGCTCCTACAATGAGCAGTTCTTC.

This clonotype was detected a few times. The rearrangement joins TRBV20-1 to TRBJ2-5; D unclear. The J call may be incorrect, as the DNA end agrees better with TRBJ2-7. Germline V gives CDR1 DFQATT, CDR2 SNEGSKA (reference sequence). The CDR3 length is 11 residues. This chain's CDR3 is CSALTNHEQYF. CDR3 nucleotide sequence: TGCAGTGCTCTCACCAACCACGAGCAGTACTTC.

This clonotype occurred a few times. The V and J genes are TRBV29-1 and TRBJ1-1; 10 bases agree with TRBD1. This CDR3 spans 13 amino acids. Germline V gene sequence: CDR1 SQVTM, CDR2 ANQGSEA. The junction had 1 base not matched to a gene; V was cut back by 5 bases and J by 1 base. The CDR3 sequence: CSVRTGGNTEAFF. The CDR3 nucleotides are TGCAGCGTTCGGACAGGGGGGAACACTGAAGCTTTCTTT.

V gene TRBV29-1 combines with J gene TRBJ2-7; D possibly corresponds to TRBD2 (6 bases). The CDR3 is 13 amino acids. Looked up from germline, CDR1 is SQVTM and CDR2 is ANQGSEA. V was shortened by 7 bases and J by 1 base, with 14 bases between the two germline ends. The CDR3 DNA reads TGCAGCGGACGACTAGTGCTTTCCTACGAGCAGTACTTC. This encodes CSGRLVLSYEQYF.

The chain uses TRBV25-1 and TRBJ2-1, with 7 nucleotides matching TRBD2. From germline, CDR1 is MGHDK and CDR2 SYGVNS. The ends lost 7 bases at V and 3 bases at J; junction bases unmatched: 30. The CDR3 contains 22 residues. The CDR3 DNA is TGTGCCAGCACCTGCACAACGCCACCCTACCTGTTGCGGACTAGATACTACAATGAGCAGTTCTTC. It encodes CASTCTTPPYLLRTRYYNEQFF.

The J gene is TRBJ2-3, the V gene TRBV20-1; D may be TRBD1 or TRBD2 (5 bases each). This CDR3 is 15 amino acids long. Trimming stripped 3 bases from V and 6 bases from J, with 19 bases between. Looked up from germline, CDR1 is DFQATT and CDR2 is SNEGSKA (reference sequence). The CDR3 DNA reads TGCAGTGCTAGGGCCCGGGACCAGGGATGGGATACGCAGTATTTT. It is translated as CSARARDQGWDTQYF.

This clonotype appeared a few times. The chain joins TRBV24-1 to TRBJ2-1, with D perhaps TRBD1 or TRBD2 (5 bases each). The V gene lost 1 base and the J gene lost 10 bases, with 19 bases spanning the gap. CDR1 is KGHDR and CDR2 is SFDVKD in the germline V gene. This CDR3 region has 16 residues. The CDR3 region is CATSDLRIGTGREQFF. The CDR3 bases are TGTGCCACCAGTGATTTACGGATTGGGACCGGACGGGAGCAGTTCTTC.

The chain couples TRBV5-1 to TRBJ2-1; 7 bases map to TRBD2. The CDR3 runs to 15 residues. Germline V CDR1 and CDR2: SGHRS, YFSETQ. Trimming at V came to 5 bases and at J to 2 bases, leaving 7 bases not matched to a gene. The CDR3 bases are TGCGCCAGCAGGGAGCGGGGAGGGACCTACAATGAGCAGTTCTTC. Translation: CASRERGGTYNEQFF.

The CDR3 here is CASSQLGQNHRYAYF. The CDR3 coding sequence is TGTGCCAGCAGCCAACTAGGACAGAACCACAGATACGCGTATTTT. V usage is TRBV3-1 and J usage is TRBJ2-3; TRBD1 is a possible D gene (6 bases). V lost 2 bases and J lost 14, with 23 bases in between. The germline V gene has CDR1 LGHDT and CDR2 YNNKEL (reference sequence). The CDR3 is 15 amino acids.

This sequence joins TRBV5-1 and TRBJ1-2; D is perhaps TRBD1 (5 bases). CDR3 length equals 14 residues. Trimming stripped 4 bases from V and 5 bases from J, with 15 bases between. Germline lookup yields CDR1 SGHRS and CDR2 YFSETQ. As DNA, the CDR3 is TGCGCCAGCAGCGTGGGCAGGGTATCATATGGCTACACCTTC. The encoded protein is CASSVGRVSYGYTF.

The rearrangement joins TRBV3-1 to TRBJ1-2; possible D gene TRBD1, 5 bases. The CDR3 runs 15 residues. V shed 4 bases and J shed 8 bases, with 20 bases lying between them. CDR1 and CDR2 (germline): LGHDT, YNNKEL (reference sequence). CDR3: CASSRMGVGGSGYTF. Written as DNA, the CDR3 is TGTGCCAGCAGCCGGATGGGGGTCGGCGGTAGCGGCTACACCTTC.

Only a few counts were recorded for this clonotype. The DNA of the CDR3 is TGTGCCAGCAGCGGAGGGCATTTTCTAGAGACCCAGTACTTC. Its protein product is CASSGGHFLETQYF. This chain uses TRBV9 with TRBJ2-5, with D tentatively TRBD2 (5 bases). There are 14 residues in the CDR3. The germline gives CDR1 SGDLS, CDR2 YYNGEE. Trimming removed 3 bases from V and 4 bases from J, with 13 bases in between.

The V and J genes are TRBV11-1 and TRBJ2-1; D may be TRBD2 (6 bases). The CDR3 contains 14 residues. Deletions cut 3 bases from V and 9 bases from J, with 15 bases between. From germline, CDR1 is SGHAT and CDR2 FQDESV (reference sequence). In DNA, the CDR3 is TGTGCCAGCAGCTTTTCCCGACTAGTTCGTGAGCAGTTCTTC. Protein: CASSFSRLVREQFF.

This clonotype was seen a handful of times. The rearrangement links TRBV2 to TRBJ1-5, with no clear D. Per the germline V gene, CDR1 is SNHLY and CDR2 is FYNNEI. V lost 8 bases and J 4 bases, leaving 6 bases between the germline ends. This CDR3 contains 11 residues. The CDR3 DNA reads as TGTGCCAGCGGGTTTAATCAGCCCCAGCATTTT. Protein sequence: CASGFNQPQHF.

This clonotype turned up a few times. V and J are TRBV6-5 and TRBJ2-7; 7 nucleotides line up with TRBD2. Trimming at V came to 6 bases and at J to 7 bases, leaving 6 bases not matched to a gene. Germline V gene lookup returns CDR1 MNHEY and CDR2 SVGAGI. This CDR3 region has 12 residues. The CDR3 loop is CASSRLAGEQYF. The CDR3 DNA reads TGTGCCAGCAGCCGACTAGCAGGTGAGCAGTACTTC.

The CDR3 sequence: CSVGESTYEQYF. CDR3 coding DNA: TGCAGCGTTGGGGAGTCGACCTACGAGCAGTACTTC. The gene calls are TRBV29-1 and TRBJ2-7, with D perhaps TRBD2 (5 bases). Germline V gene data show CDR1 as SQVTM and CDR2 as ANQGSEA. V was pared by 4 bases and J by 2 bases, with 9 bases between. The length of the CDR3 is 12 residues.

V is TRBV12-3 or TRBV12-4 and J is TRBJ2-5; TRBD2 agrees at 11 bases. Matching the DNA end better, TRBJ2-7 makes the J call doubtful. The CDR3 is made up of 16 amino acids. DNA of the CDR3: TGTGCCAGCAGCCCACTCCTACTAGCGGGAGTTGACGAGCAGTACTTC. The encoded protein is CASSPLLLAGVDEQYF.